This TCR beta chain was sequenced for a study of T cell repertoires in cytomegalovirus infection. Notes on the study in general: Clonotype analysis showed dominance of the ex vivo response by HLA-C-restricted CMV-specific TCR beta clonotypes.

This clonotype was recorded at least ten times. Its antigen remains unidentified. TCRdb used MiXCR to reprocess the reads, holding one entry per CDR3 protein. This table has roughly 120,000 distinct CDR3 sequences, about 9.4% appearing once. The sequence was collected from a human donor in good health (CMV status not recorded). Some clones in this sample may be carry-over from other donors' samples. The sequenced material came from PBMCs, sequenced either directly or after in vitro stimulation (not recorded which).

The CDR3, as DNA: TGTGCCAGCAGCCGGTTGACTGCCCTCCTCGGGCAAAACATTCAGTACTTC. Protein sequence: CASSRLTALLGQNIQYF. The gene calls are TRBV5-6 and TRBJ2-4; unclear D gene. This CDR3 is built from 17 residues. The V gene's germline CDR1 is SGHDT and CDR2 YYEEEE. Trimming pared 4 bases from V and 5 bases from J, leaving 22 bases between.